Each of the 11 T cell receptor beta chains below was sequenced from the same sample in a study of blood T cell repertoires in COVID-19. The table came from immunoSEQ multiplex PCR; TCRdb's copy has only in-frame clones and leaves some out. The table lists over 130,000 clones, about 80% of them singletons, with under 9.5% in the top ten. The sample comprised peripheral blood. The receptors here all came from a human donor in a cohort sampled during active COVID-19.

This clone was detected only once. The chain combines TRBV5-4 with TRBJ2-2; 12 positions match TRBD1. Trimming at V came to 4 bases and at J to 4 bases, leaving 5 bases not matched to a gene. This CDR3 comprises 16 residues. Germline V gene sequence: CDR1 SGHNT, CDR2 YYREEE (reference sequence). The CDR3 is CASSPGTGGGTGELFF. DNA for the CDR3: TGTGCCAGCAGCCCCGGGACAGGGGGCGGCACCGGGGAGCTGTTTTTT.

V usage is TRBV6-6 and J usage is TRBJ1-2, with D possibly TRBD1 on 5 matching bases. This CDR3 contains 15 residues. Germline lookup yields CDR1 MNHNY and CDR2 SVGAGI (reference sequence). V was clipped by 0 bases and J by 6 bases, with 14 bases between them. The CDR3 is CASSYSRRGSDGYTF. The CDR3 region has the DNA TGTGCCAGCAGTTACTCAAGGCGGGGCTCCGATGGCTACACCTTC.

This clone showed up just a few times. The chain joins TRBV3-1 (or the pseudogene TRBV3-2) to TRBJ2-2; the match to TRBD1 covers 7 bases. V shed 2 bases and J 5 bases; nucleotides not matched to a gene: 8. From germline, CDR1 is LGHDT and CDR2 YNNKEL (reference sequence). The length of the CDR3 is 16 residues. The CDR3 nucleotides read TGTGCCAGCAGCCAACCAACAGGGGTGGGAACCGGGGAGCTGTTTTTT. Its translation: CASSQPTGVGTGELFF.

This clone was seen once. The chain has TRBV28 and TRBJ1-1; 8 bases match TRBD1. The germline V gene has CDR1 MDHEN and CDR2 SYDVKM. The CDR3 length is 14 residues. V lost 6 bases to trimming and J lost 1 base; unmatched junction nucleotides: 4. The CDR3 protein is CASRTGGTNTEAFF. The CDR3 DNA reads as TGTGCCAGCAGAACAGGGGGGACGAACACTGAAGCTTTCTTT.

The J gene is TRBJ2-3, the V gene TRBV15; a weak D match, TRBD2 (6 bases). CDR1 LNHNV and CDR2 YYDKDF come from the germline V gene (reference sequence). CDR3 size: 17 residues. Deletions cut 0 bases from V and 6 bases from J, with 19 bases between. CDR3: CATSRDLSGRLMDTQYF. In DNA, the CDR3 is TGTGCCACCAGCAGAGATCTCTCTGGGAGGTTAATGGATACGCAGTATTTT.

The chain carries TRBV5-1 and TRBJ2-1; D not certain. V was trimmed by 7 bases and J by 0 bases, leaving 20 bases between them. The CDR3 loop spans 17 amino acids. Germline V gene data show CDR1 as SGHRS and CDR2 as YFSETQ. CDR3 protein: CASGFFRRGRSYNEQFF. For the CDR3, the DNA is TGCGCCAGCGGTTTTTTTCGACGCGGCCGCTCCTACAATGAGCAGTTCTTC.

The chain combines TRBV2 with TRBJ1-5; tentative D call: TRBD1 (6 bases). The germline V gene has CDR1 SNHLY and CDR2 FYNNEI. The germline V and J ends were trimmed by 8 bases and 3 bases, with 11 bases remaining between them. This CDR3 has 13 amino acids. CDR3 loop: CASGGQLNQPQHF. The CDR3, as DNA: TGTGCCAGCGGCGGACAGCTCAATCAGCCCCAGCATTTT.

V and J are TRBV6-2 or TRBV6-3 and TRBJ2-4; no firm D call. The CDR3 covers 17 residues. Trimming pared 6 bases from V and 0 bases from J, leaving 18 bases between. CDR1 and CDR2 (germline): MNHEY, SVGEGT. CDR3 protein: CASSQSFVGLAKNIQYF. CDR3 in DNA: TGTGCCAGCAGCCAAAGCTTCGTTGGGCTAGCCAAAAACATTCAGTACTTC.

The J gene is TRBJ1-1, the V gene TRBV19; tentative D call: TRBD1 (5 bases). CDR1 LNHDA and CDR2 SQIVND come from the germline V gene (reference sequence). V was cut by 6 bases and J by 6 bases, with 8 bases left in between. CDR3 length equals 11 residues. The CDR3 coding sequence is TGTGCCAGTAGCAGGGAGGCTGAAGCTTTCTTT. This encodes CASSREAEAFF. Full variable domain (rest looked up from reference TRBV19 and TRBJ1-1): DGGITQSPKYLFRKEGQNVTLSCEQNLNHDAMYWYRQDPGQGLRLIYYSQIVNDFQKGDIAEGYSVSREKKESFPLTVTSAQKNPTAFYLCASSREAEAFFGQGTRLTVV.

The gene calls are TRBV25-1 and TRBJ2-1; unclear D gene. With 5 bases removed from V and 0 bases from J, the gap between germline ends came to 8 bases. The CDR3 is 14 amino acids. The germline gives CDR1 MGHDK, CDR2 SYGVNS. The CDR3 is CASSMAGSYNEQFF. The CDR3 DNA reads as TGTGCCAGCAGTATGGCAGGCTCCTACAATGAGCAGTTCTTC.

The V call is TRBV7-2, the J call TRBJ2-3; D is possibly TRBD2 (6 bases). In germline, CDR1 is SGHTA, CDR2 FQGNSA. V dropped 5 bases and J dropped 2 bases, with 14 bases sitting between them. This CDR3 is 15 amino acids long. For the CDR3, the DNA is TGTGCCAGCAGCCCTGCGGGGCGATACACAGATACGCAGTATTTT. Translating gives CASSPAGRYTDTQYF.